This T cell receptor (beta chain) was identified during a study of shared clonotypes between healthy human individuals. Study conclusions and caveats: Tissue TCR repertoires likely differ from these blood-only repertoires.

A word on this clone: Its antigen is unidentified.

Trimming pared 3 bases from V and 6 bases from J, leaving 9 bases between. CDR1 and CDR2 (germline): MNHEY, SMNVEV (reference sequence). The CDR3 covers 14 residues. It was CD45RO-negative cells, positively selected for CCR7, that made up naive CD8 cells, with terminally differentiated effector memory CD45RA+ cells excluded. The donor population consisted of healthy HIV-negative adults with no recent acute infections or vaccinations. The table came from immunoSEQ multiplex PCR; TCRdb's copy has only in-frame clones and leaves some out. The sample shows some 2.1 million clones, around 96% of them seen only once.

The sequence was obtained from a man aged 18 to 30 in good health. V and J are TRBV27 and TRBJ1-6; D is perhaps TRBD1 (5 bases). Sequencing was performed on naive CD8+ T cells sorted from blood. As DNA, the CDR3 is TGTGCCAGCAGTTTTTGGGACGGTAATTCACCCCTCCACTTT. Amino acids: CASSFWDGNSPLHF.